The 2 T cell receptor beta chains reported below all come from one sample, sequenced in a study of blood T cell repertoires in COVID-19. The data were produced by immunoSEQ multiplex PCR, yet TCRdb's version contains in-frame clones alone and is incomplete. The sample carries about 97,000 clones, over 70% recorded once. Sequences were obtained from peripheral blood. Receptor source: a man aged 55-75 years with acute or convalescent COVID-19.

V usage is TRBV2 and J usage is TRBJ2-2, with a weak D call TRBD1 (6 bases). The CDR3 loop spans 15 amino acids. Per germline, CDR1 SNHLY and CDR2 FYNNEI. V lost 6 bases, J lost 0 bases, and 11 bases lay in between. The CDR3 nucleotides read TGTGCCAGCAGGGTACAGGGTACGAACACCGGGGAGCTGTTTTTT. It yields the protein CASRVQGTNTGELFF.

V usage is TRBV29-1 and J usage is TRBJ1-2; 7 positions agree with TRBD1. Germline V gene data show CDR1 as SQVTM and CDR2 as ANQGSEA. CDR3 length: 15 amino acids. J gave up 2 bases and V 7 bases, and 13 bases lay outside the gene matches. CDR3 DNA: TGCAGCGCCCATTCACCCAGGGGGATCAACTATGGCTACACCTTC. Translated: CSAHSPRGINYGYTF. Supplemented by reference TRBV29-1 and TRBJ1-2, the full variable domain reads SAVISQKPSRDICQRGTSLTIQCQVDSQVTMMFWYRQQPGQSLTLIATANQGSEATYESGFVIDKFPISRPNLTFSTLTVSNMSPEDSSIYLCSAHSPRGINYGYTFGSGTRLTVV.